The entry below describes one TCR beta chain. The antigen remains unidentified. The sample originates from a study of cytomegalovirus exposure and HLA in healthy donors. Points from the study as a whole: Cytomegalovirus association was assigned to about 150 TCR beta chains. Researchers had no immune exposure information except CMV serostatus available. Prior analysis indicated that the majority of TCR beta V segments exhibited productivity approximately 87% or approximately 30% of the time.

Germline-derived CDR1 and CDR2 are SGHRS and YFSETQ. V shed 5 bases and J 6 bases; nucleotides not matched to a gene: 6. CDR3 length: 13 residues. Nominally healthy donors provided the samples, though records likely missed some immune exposures. PCR involved 60 Vbeta and 13 Jbeta primers. The table came from immunoSEQ multiplex PCR; TCRdb's copy has only in-frame clones and leaves some out. This sample carries roughly 150,000 clones, around 68% of them seen once, and the ten largest clones take over 9.5%. This sequence was found in a man aged 30-40 years in good health and CMV-seropositive. The V call is TRBV5-1, the J call TRBJ1-2; TRBD1 matches 8 bases. Sequencing used PBMCs. The CDR3 sequence is CASSLGQGNGYTF. CDR3 in DNA: TGCGCCAGCAGTCTCGGACAGGGTAATGGCTACACCTTC.